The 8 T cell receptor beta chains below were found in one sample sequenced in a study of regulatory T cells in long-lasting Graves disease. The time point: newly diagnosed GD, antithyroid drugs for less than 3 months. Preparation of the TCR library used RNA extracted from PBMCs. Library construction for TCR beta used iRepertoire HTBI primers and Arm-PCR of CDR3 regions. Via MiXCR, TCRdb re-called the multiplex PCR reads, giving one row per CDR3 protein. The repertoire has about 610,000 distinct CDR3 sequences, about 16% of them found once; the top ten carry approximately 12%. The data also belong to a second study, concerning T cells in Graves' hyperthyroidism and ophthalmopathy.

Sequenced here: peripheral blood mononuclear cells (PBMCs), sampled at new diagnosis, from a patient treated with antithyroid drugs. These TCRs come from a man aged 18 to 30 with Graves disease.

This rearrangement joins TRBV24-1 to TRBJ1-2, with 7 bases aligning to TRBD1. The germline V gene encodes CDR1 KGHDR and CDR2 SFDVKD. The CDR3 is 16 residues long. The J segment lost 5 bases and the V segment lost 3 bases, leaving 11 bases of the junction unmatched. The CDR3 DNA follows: TGTGCCACCAGTGATAGCCCAGGGGGGGGAGATTATGGCTACACCTTC. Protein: CATSDSPGGGDYGYTF.

CDR3: CASTLEIVNTEAFF. Written as DNA, the CDR3 is TGTGCCAGCACCCTGGAAATAGTGAACACTGAAGCTTTCTTT. The V call is TRBV6-1, the J call TRBJ1-1; no clear D gene. This CDR3 has 14 residues. CDR1 and CDR2 (germline): MNHNS, SASEGT. V was clipped by 7 bases and J by 0 bases, with 12 bases between them.

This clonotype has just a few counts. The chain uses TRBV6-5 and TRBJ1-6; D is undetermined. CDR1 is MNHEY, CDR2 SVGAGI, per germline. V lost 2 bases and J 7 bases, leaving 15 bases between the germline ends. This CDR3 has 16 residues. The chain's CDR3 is CASSYPHGVRNSPLHF. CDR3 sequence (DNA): TGTGCCAGCAGTTACCCTCACGGGGTCCGAAATTCACCCCTCCACTTT.

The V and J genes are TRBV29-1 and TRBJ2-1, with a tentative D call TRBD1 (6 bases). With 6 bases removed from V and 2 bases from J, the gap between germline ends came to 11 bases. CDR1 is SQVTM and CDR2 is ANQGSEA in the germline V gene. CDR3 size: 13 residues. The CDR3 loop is CSVTDRTYNEQFF. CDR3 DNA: TGCAGCGTAACTGACAGGACCTACAATGAGCAGTTCTTC.

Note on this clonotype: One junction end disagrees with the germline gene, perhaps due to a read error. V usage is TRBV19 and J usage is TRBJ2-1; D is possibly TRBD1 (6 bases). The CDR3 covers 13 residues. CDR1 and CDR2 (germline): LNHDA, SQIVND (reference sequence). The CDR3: CASSSTPQGKAVF. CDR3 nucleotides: TGTGCCAGTAGTTCTACCCCTCAGGGGAAGGCGGTCTTC.

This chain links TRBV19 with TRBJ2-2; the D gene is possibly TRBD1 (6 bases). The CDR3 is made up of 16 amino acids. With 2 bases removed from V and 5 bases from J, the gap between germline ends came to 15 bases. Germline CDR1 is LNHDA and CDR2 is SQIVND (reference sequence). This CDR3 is CASSISWGLGTGELFF. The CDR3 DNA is TGTGCCAGTAGTATAAGTTGGGGGCTTGGAACCGGGGAGCTGTTTTTT.

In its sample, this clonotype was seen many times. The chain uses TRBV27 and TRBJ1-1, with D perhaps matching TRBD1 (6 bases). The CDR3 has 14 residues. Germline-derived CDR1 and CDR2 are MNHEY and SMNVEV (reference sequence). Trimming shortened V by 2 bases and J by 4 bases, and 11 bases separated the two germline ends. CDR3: CASSLKGGPTEAFF. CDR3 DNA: TGTGCCAGCAGTTTAAAGGGGGGCCCCACTGAAGCTTTCTTT.

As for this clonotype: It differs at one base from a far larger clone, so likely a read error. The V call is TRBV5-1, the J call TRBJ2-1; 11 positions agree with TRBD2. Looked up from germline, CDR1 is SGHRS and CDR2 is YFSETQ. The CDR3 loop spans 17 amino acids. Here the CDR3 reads CVSSAGLAAENYNEQFF. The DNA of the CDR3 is TGTGTCAGCAGCGCGGGACTAGCGGCAGAGAACTACAATGAGCAGTTCTTC.